The sequence of this T cell receptor beta chain was determined in a study of ipilimumab plus nivolumab after autologous stem cell transplantation. On the study more broadly: Median doses per patient: four or five ipilimumab, fewer than ten nivolumab. DLBCL patients had primary refractory or relapsed disease.

Dosing: nivolumab 3 mg/kg IV, weeks 1, 4, 7, 10, then every two weeks to week 26. Points on this clone: The antigen remains unidentified.

TCRdb's table, derived via immunoSEQ multiplex PCR, lists solely in-frame clones and lacks some. The sample yields some 15,000 clones, 81% seen once. Points from the study as a whole: Per the authors, repertoire, Treg and microbiota data justify further study.

CDR1 is SNHLY, CDR2 FYNNEI, per germline. This CDR3 has 18 amino acids. V was pared by 8 bases and J by 0 bases, with 20 bases between. The sample here was PBMCs, taken in a trial of ipilimumab plus nivolumab as post-transplant consolidation. The receptor was derived from a male donor with diffuse large B-cell lymphoma. V gene TRBV2 combines with J gene TRBJ1-6, with TRBD1 as a possible D gene (6 bases). The DNA of the CDR3 is TGTGCCAGCCTCGGGACACCCCTTGGGGGCTCCTATAATTCACCCCTCCACTTT. Protein sequence: CASLGTPLGGSYNSPLHF.